This TCR beta chain was sequenced in a study of blood T cell repertoires in COVID-19 (dated by TCRdb to 2018 to 2021). In the study overall: The collaborator samples originated in the United States, Italy and Spain and spanned the acute and convalescent phases of COVID-19. A freely available public database, intended as a resource for researchers studying the immune response to SARS-CoV-2, is where the repertoires were released. A de-identified subject ID, COVID-19 status, age in years and sex were almost always included in the sample metadata. The prospective study material was composed of cDNA or gDNA derived from T cells, B-cell-depleted T cells, or PBMCs. Where available, HLA class I and class II types were taken from metadata supplied by the sample provider and were not determined by assay-based typing. Subjects who had been exposed to COVID-19, were actively infected with it, or had recovered from it provided the deeply sampled blood TCRbeta repertoires that made up the dataset. Samples came from the ongoing ImmuneRACE study (first 160 participants) plus 1,254 subjects from 6 global collaborators. Overall results and qualifications from the work: How much clinical and demographic metadata was included differed by source and by participant, and the metadata was provided uncurated.

TCRbeta CDR3 regions were amplified from genomic DNA using the immunoSEQ Assay, a bias-controlled multiplex PCR. As for the authors' bioinformatics: Within the assay, amplification of reference gene primers was used to estimate how many nucleated cells each sample contained. Sequence reads were collapsed and filtered to measure the absolute abundance of every unique TCRbeta CDR3 rearrangement. For each sample, productive Simpson clonality was calculated as the square root of Simpson's diversity index across productive rearrangements. This immuneACCESS table, as held by TCRdb, lists in-frame sequences with V and J called but not all clones. Of the missing ones, under half trace to an unresolved V gene in checked studies; the others have no known cause. V and J calls and clone size are given by that table; D and trimming were obtained from the DNA. Here the sample has roughly 120,000 clones; 65% to 80% occur a single time. The ten most abundant clones make up approximately 8% of the sample.

The collaborating institutions used their own protocols to collect whole blood in K2EDTA tubes. Collaborator samples were shipped for TCRbeta analysis as frozen whole blood, isolated PBMCs, or DNA extracted from either sample type. This clone was observed a single time. The target of this receptor is not known. Base quality data are lacking; no much larger clone is found one base away. The specimen was peripheral blood. This clonotype originated in a woman aged 55-70 years with acute or convalescent COVID-19.

The CDR3 region has the sequence CASVSRDRGIYEQYF. The nucleotide sequence is TGTGCCAGCGTTAGCCGGGACAGGGGTATCTACGAGCAGTACTTC. The chain was built from TRBV5-6 and TRBJ2-7; 10 bases in the middle match TRBD1. According to the germline V gene, CDR1 reads SGHDT and CDR2 reads YYEEEE. Spanning cysteine to phenylalanine, the CDR3 consists of 15 amino acids. CDR3 DNA only is kept here, 45 bases in frame from base 1. Trimming takes 7 bases off V and 3 bases off J; junction bases not matched to a gene: 10.